The present entry profiles one TCR beta chain with its context. The target antigen is unknown. The CDR3 sequence is 18 residues long. V lost 4 bases, J lost 5 bases, and 15 bases stayed unmatched. Germline V CDR1 and CDR2: SGDLS, YYNGEE. These data belong to a study of cytomegalovirus exposure and HLA in healthy donors. Use of 60 Vbeta and 13 Jbeta primers characterized the PCR. Generated by immunoSEQ multiplex PCR, the TCRdb table keeps only in-frame clones and is missing some. The repertoire consists of approximately 100,000 clones, with around 81% occurring once and the leading ten covering over 2%. Regarding the study as a whole: Earlier analysis looked at TCR beta V segments, and most were productive about 87% or about 30% of the time.

Input material: PBMCs. V and J are TRBV9 and TRBJ2-5; 12 nucleotides agree with TRBD2. The source is a woman aged 25 to 39 in good health and CMV-seronegative. The CDR3 nucleotides read TGTGCCAGCAGCCCAAATGGACTAGCGGGATTGGCATGGGAGACCCAGTACTTC. Amino acids: CASSPNGLAGLAWETQYF. The whole variable domain, filled in from reference TRBV9 and TRBJ2-5, reads DSGVTQTPKHLITATGQRVTLRCSPRSGDLSVYWYQQSLDQGLQFLIQYYNGEERAKGNILERFSAQQFPDLHSELNLSSLELGDSALYFCASSPNGLAGLAWETQYFGPGTRLLVL.